This note documents a single T cell receptor beta chain sequence. Its antigen is unknown. Base qualities are not at hand, and no much larger clone is one base apart. Libraries were prepared through the immunoSEQ multiplex PCR assay. TCRdb mirrors the immuneACCESS table, restricted to in-frame sequences. Some clones are absent from its copies; in checked studies, under half trace to an unresolved V gene, and the reason for the others is unknown. The sample has 40,000 to 50,000 clones on record, roughly 93% of them singletons. Together, the top ten hold under 4.5% of the sample. This sample was included in a study of T cell changes during pregnancy in multiple sclerosis (dated by TCRdb to about 2019). In terms of the full investigation: Changes in the T cell repertoire over the course of pregnancy were examined in this study in women with multiple sclerosis.

Reading the germline V gene gives CDR1 MGHDK and CDR2 SYGVNS. Measured from the cysteine to the phenylalanine, the CDR3 is 10 residues long. Just the 30-base CDR3 DNA is kept, in frame starting at base 1. Trimming takes 8 bases off V and 9 bases off J; junction bases not matched to a gene: 3. The source material was CD8+ T cells from peripheral blood mononuclear cells, sampled after pregnancy. This receptor was identified in a female donor with multiple sclerosis, enrolled in a pregnancy study. The chain is encoded by TRBV25-1 joined to TRBJ1-1; TRBD1 agrees with 7 junctional bases. The bases read TGTGCCAGCGGACAGGACAAAGCTTTCTTT. Protein translation: CASGQDKAFF.